This entry concerns a single T cell receptor beta chain. The source of the sample is a study of OX40 agonist ivuxolimab in advanced cancers. Study background: Age averaged about 60 years (range about 20 to 79), and approximately 80% were male. Three patients had partial responses: one hepatocellular carcinoma, two cutaneous melanoma.

This CDR3 contains 15 residues. Germline lookup yields CDR1 SGHAT and CDR2 FQNNGV. With V trimmed by 3 bases and J by 1 base, 3 bases remained unmatched. Profiling relied on immunoSEQ multiplex PCR, and the TCRdb table lists in-frame clones only, not all of them. This sample yields tens of thousands of clones, of which approximately 90% are seen a single time; just under 0.35% belongs to the top ten. The gene calls are TRBV11-2 and TRBJ1-1, with 9 bases lining up with TRBD1. The TCR originated in an adult with an advanced solid tumor such as melanoma, head and neck, liver or kidney cancer. The source material was CD4+ or CD8+ T cells sorted from blood, sampled in a trial of the OX40 agonist ivuxolimab. This CDR3 is CASSFRGQGNTEAFF. CDR3 in DNA: TGTGCCAGCAGCTTCCGGGGACAGGGGAACACTGAAGCTTTCTTT.